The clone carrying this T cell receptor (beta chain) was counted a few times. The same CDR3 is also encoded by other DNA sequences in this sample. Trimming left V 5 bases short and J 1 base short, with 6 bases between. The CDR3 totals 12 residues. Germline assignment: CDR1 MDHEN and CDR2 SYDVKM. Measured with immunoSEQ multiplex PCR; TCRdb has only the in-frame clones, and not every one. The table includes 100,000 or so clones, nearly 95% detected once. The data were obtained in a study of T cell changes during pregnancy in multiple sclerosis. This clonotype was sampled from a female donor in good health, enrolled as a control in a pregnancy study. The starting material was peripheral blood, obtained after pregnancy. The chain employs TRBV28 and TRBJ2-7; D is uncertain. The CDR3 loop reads CASSLTSYEQYF. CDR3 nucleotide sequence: TGTGCCAGCAGTCTCACTTCCTACGAGCAGTACTTC.